This paragraph reports one T cell receptor (beta chain). Repertoires were generated with immunoSEQ multiplex PCR, while TCRdb's copy carries only in-frame clones and drops some. The table has several hundred clones, around 86% seen once; the top ten hold approximately 8.1%. The sample is drawn from a study of tumor T cells in aggressive B-cell lymphoma. V dropped 6 bases and J dropped 3; count of bases not matched to a gene: 6. The CDR3 is 13 amino acids. Per the germline V gene, CDR1 is SQVTM and CDR2 is ANQGSEA. The receptor's source is an adult with diffuse large B cell lymphoma. The chain couples TRBV29-1 to TRBJ1-2; the match to TRBD1 covers 8 bases. Sequenced material: tumor tissue. In DNA form, the CDR3 reads TGCAGCGTCTTGACAGGGGATGACTATGGCTACACCTTC. Protein product: CSVLTGDDYGYTF.